These T cell receptor beta chains were read from a single sample in a study of T cell repertoires in cytomegalovirus infection. Their specific antigens are unknown. Using its own MiXCR run on the reads, TCRdb lists one record per CDR3 protein. The sample contains some 560,000 distinct CDR3 sequences, approximately 40% of which appear only once. The sample consisted of cultured PBMCs, taken from culture after CMV antigen stimulation. All receptors come from a human donor in good health (CMV status not recorded). Some clones in this sample may be carry-over from other donors' samples. Both conserved end residues are part of each CDR3. D genes are given only for firm matches. Where a row states a size, it is once, few, many or the class of an expanded clone; other rows omit it.

few,TRBV4-1,TRBJ2-3,TRBD1,CASSQGQGVVDTQYF,TGCGCCAGCAGCCAGGGACAGGGGGTTGTAGATACGCAGTATTTT
few,TRBV4-3,TRBJ2-3,-,CASSQESLDTQYF,TGCGCCAGCAGCCAAGAGAGCCTGGATACGCAGTATTTT
few,TRBV6-6,TRBJ2-3,-,CASSFTASSTDTQYF,TGTGCCAGCAGTTTTACAGCTTCAAGCACAGATACGCAGTATTTT
-,TRBV27,TRBJ2-1,TRBD2,CASSGGGGLEQFF,TGTGCCAGCAGTGGGGGGGGGGGACTTGAGCAGTTCTTC
-,TRBV6-1,TRBJ2-3,-,CASSDSGLPRSDTQYF,TGTGCCAGCAGTGATTCGGGACTCCCAAGGTCGGATACGCAGTATTTT
few,TRBV11-2,TRBJ2-6,-,CASSLVKGPVSGANVLTF,TGTGCCAGCAGCTTAGTGAAGGGGCCCGTCTCTGGGGCCAACGTCCTGACTTTC
few,TRBV27,TRBJ1-4,-,CASSPLARTDANEKLFF,TGTGCCAGCAGTCCCCTCGCCCGGACGGATGCGAATGAAAAACTGTTTTTT
few,TRBV10-3,TRBJ2-3,-,CAISESRRGDTQYF,TGTGCCATCAGTGAGTCCCGACGTGGGGATACGCAGTATTTT
-,TRBV7-6,TRBJ2-6,TRBD2,CASSPAGSGLISGANVLTF,TGTGCCAGCAGTCCAGCGGGGTCCGGGCTGATCTCTGGGGCCAACGTCCTGACTTTC
-,TRBV7-9,TRBJ2-5,TRBD2,CASSLSSGIETQYF,TGTGCCAGCAGCTTATCTAGCGGGATCGAGACCCAGTACTTC
-,TRBV10-3,TRBJ2-1,TRBD2,CAISEGLAGGRDEQFF,TGTGCCATCAGTGAGGGACTAGCGGGGGGGCGTGATGAGCAGTTCTTC
few,TRBV7-9,TRBJ1-1,TRBD1,CASSRQGARGNTEAFF,TGTGCCAGCAGCCGACAGGGGGCAAGAGGGAACACTGAAGCTTTCTTT
-,TRBV28,TRBJ2-3,-,CASSFPTSTTSTDTQYF,TGTGCCAGCAGTTTCCCGACCTCAACAACTAGCACAGATACGCAGTATTTT
-,TRBV7-2,TRBJ1-1,-,CASSPSRVGNTEAFF,TGTGCCAGCAGCCCTTCGAGGGTCGGGAACACTGAAGCTTTCTTT
few,TRBV28,TRBJ2-1,TRBD2,CASSFGLAGGQNEQFF,TGTGCCAGCAGTTTCGGGCTAGCGGGGGGCCAGAATGAGCAGTTCTTC
few,TRBV7-2,TRBJ2-7,-,CASSLSWQVNEQYF,TGTGCCAGCAGCCTGAGTTGGCAGGTAAACGAGCAGTACTTC
-,TRBV7-9,TRBJ2-5,-,CASRSRAGQETQYF,TGTGCCAGCAGATCTAGGGCAGGGCAAGAGACCCAGTACTTC
few,TRBV5-1,TRBJ2-7,-,CASSSPESSYEQYF,TGCGCCAGCAGCTCCCCTGAGAGCTCCTACGAGCAGTACTTC
-,TRBV12-3/TRBV12-4,TRBJ2-2,-,CASSRYRGGTGELFF,TGTGCCAGCAGTCGGTACAGGGGAGGGACCGGGGAGCTGTTTTTT
-,TRBV4-3,TRBJ2-3,-,CASSSYRAVGGDTQYF,TGCGCCAGCAGCTCTTACCGGGCCGTGGGGGGAGATACGCAGTATTTT
many,TRBV7-2,TRBJ1-2,-,CASSPVGGLYGYTF,TGTGCCAGCAGCCCGGTCGGCGGACTCTATGGCTACACCTTC
-,TRBV7-2,TRBJ1-4,-,CASSLAASEKLFF,TGTGCCAGCAGCTTAGCGGCTTCCGAAAAACTGTTTTTT
many,TRBV7-2,TRBJ1-3,-,CASTPQGMAGNTIYF,TGTGCCAGCACCCCCCAGGGAATGGCTGGAAACACCATATATTTT
-,TRBV12-5,TRBJ1-5,-,CASGLVGGPQHF,TGTGCTAGTGGTTTGGTGGGGGGGCCCCAGCATTTT
-,TRBV14,TRBJ2-6,-,CASSQVSSGANVLTF,TGTGCCAGCAGCCAAGTCTCATCTGGGGCCAACGTCCTGACTTTC
-,TRBV28,TRBJ1-2,-,CASSTGPRAWGYTF,TGTGCCAGCAGTACAGGCCCTAGGGCTTGGGGCTACACCTTC
few,TRBV11-2,TRBJ2-7,TRBD2,CASTPSRSSGRWQYF,TGTGCCAGCACTCCGTCCCGGTCTAGCGGACGATGGCAGTACTTC
many,TRBV7-2,TRBJ1-5,-,CASSLRTGRGQPQHF,TGTGCCAGCAGCTTACGTACAGGGAGAGGTCAGCCCCAGCATTTT
few,TRBV20-1,TRBJ1-1,-,CSARDPADTEAFF,TGCAGTGCTAGAGACCCTGCGGACACTGAAGCTTTCTTT
few,TRBV6-1,TRBJ2-3,-,CASSEGGRSTDTQYF,TGTGCCAGCAGTGAAGGGGGCAGGTCCACAGATACGCAGTATTTT
few,TRBV12-3/TRBV12-4,TRBJ1-2,-,CASLLSGLNYGYTF,TGTGCCAGCCTATTATCCGGATTGAACTATGGCTACACCTTC
-,TRBV7-2,TRBJ2-4,TRBD1,CASTANVQGARGKNIQYF,TGTGCCAGCACCGCGAATGTTCAGGGGGCGCGGGGCAAAAACATTCAGTACTTC
-,TRBV2,TRBJ2-3,TRBD2,CASRKAGGPVDTQYF,TGTGCCAGCAGAAAAGCGGGGGGGCCCGTAGATACGCAGTATTTT
-,TRBV7-2,TRBJ2-6,TRBD2,CASSTYSGAGANVLTF,TGTGCCAGCAGCACCTATAGCGGGGCTGGGGCCAACGTCCTGACTTTC
few,TRBV19,TRBJ2-1,-,CATGPGPTSYNEQFF,TGTGCCACCGGACCGGGACCCACCTCCTACAATGAGCAGTTCTTC
-,TRBV7-2,TRBJ1-3,-,CASSLVAGNTIYF,TGTGCCAGCAGCTTAGTTGCTGGAAACACCATATATTTT
-,TRBV6-1,TRBJ1-2,-,CASSSVSAGYTF,TGTGCCAGCAGCTCTGTTTCGGCGGGCTACACCTTC
-,TRBV20-1,TRBJ2-2,TRBD2,CSASPGGLDTGELFF,TGCAGTGCTAGTCCCGGGGGGTTGGACACCGGGGAGCTGTTTTTT
-,TRBV7-9,TRBJ2-5,TRBD2,CASSRTSGEETQYF,TGTGCCAGCAGTCGGACTAGCGGAGAAGAGACCCAGTACTTC